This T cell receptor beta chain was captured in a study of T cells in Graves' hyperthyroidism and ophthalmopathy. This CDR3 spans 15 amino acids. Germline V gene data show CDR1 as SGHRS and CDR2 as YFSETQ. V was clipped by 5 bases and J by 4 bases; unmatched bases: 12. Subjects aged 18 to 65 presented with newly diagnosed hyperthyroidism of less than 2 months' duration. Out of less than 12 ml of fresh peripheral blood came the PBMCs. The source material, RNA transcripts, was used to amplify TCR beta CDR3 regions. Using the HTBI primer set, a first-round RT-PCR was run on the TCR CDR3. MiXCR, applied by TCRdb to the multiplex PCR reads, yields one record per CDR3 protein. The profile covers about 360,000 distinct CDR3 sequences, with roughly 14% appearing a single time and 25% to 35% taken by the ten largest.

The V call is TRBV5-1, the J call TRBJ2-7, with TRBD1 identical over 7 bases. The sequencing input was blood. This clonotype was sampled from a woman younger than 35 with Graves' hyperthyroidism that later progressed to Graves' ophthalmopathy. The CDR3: CASRAPGTALYEQYF. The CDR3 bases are TGCGCCAGCAGAGCTCCCGGGACAGCTCTTTACGAGCAGTACTTC.